This T cell receptor (beta chain) is drawn from a study of cytomegalovirus exposure and HLA in healthy donors. About the study: As released early, the data held roughly 85 million unique TCRs from HLA-typed donors.

Germline CDR1 and CDR2: SGHRS and YFSETQ. The CDR3 covers 15 residues. The V gene end was trimmed by 4 bases and the J gene end by 6 bases; junction bases not matched to a gene: 11. PCR primers comprised 60 Vbeta and 13 Jbeta primers. Libraries were prepared by immunoSEQ multiplex PCR; TCRdb keeps only in-frame clonotypes and omits some of them. The table records tens of thousands of clones, about three quarters of them present only once. Overall study findings and caveats: Listed as cytomegalovirus-associated were approximately 160 TCR beta chains.

Note on this clone: Its antigen is still unknown.

This chain connects TRBV5-1 to TRBJ2-3; 7 nucleotides agree with TRBD2. Sequenced input: PBMCs. The receptor's source is a female donor in good health and CMV-seronegative. The CDR3 sequence is CASSPWGGNRDTQYF. The CDR3 DNA is TGCGCCAGCAGCCCCTGGGGGGGAAATAGGGATACGCAGTATTTT.